The source of this T cell receptor beta chain is a study of blood T cell repertoires in COVID-19. Study background: COVID-19 samples collected from the United States, Italy and Spain covered acute and convalescent phases.

Assay: immunoSEQ multiplex PCR; the TCRdb copy retains only in-frame clones and omits some. The sample lists approximately 150,000 clones; around nine tenths were seen once. Sequencing was carried out using peripheral blood. The sequence came from a man in his fifties or sixties with active or convalescent COVID-19.

The CDR3 region has the DNA TGTGCCAGCAGCTCAGATGCTGAGCAGTACTTC. It encodes CASSSDAEQYF. This chain uses TRBV7-2 with TRBJ2-7; D call uncertain. This CDR3 contains 11 residues. Trimming took 4 bases from V and 7 from J, leaving 8 bases between them. Per germline, CDR1 SGHTA and CDR2 FQGNSA.